This is a list of T cell receptor beta chains from one sample in a study of blood T cell repertoires in COVID-19. This table comes from immunoSEQ multiplex PCR, and its TCRdb copy is limited to in-frame clones, with some not included. The data show approximately 200,000 clones, with 65% to 85% seen just once and 15% to 20% held by the top ten. What was sequenced was peripheral blood. The source is a man in his 60s with active or convalescent COVID-19. The CDR3 runs from the conserved cysteine through the conserved F or W. Each record gives: D gene, V gene, J gene, clone size, CDR3 DNA, CDR3 protein. A D gene is named only where the DNA matches it firmly. Clone size is not always given. Where it is, it says once, few, many or a class for expanded clones.

D: TRBD1
V: TRBV27
J: TRBJ2-1
size: many
DNA: TGTGCCAGCAGTTTAATAGGACAGGGGGACAATGAGCAGTTCTTC
CDR3: CASSLIGQGDNEQFF

D: TRBD2
V: TRBV14
J: TRBJ2-1
size: .
DNA: TGTGCCAGCAGCCAAGGACTAGCGGCCATTCATGAGCAGTTCTTC
CDR3: CASSQGLAAIHEQFF

D: TRBD1
V: TRBV11-2
J: TRBJ2-7
size: .
DNA: TGTGCCAGCAGCTCGGGACAGGGGGCGGGCGAGCAGTACTTC
CDR3: CASSSGQGAGEQYF

D: .
V: TRBV28
J: TRBJ1-5
size: .
DNA: TGTGCCAGCAGTTTAAAGGGAATGGGGGCTTTCAATCAGCCCCAGCATTTT
CDR3: CASSLKGMGAFNQPQHF

D: TRBD1
V: TRBV5-5
J: TRBJ2-5
size: .
DNA: TGTGCCAGCAGCTGGACAGGGCCGCAAGAGACCCAGTACTTC
CDR3: CASSWTGPQETQYF

D: .
V: TRBV11-3
J: TRBJ1-1
size: .
DNA: TGTGCCAGCAGCTTAGGAGGGCATGAAGCTTTCTTT
CDR3: CASSLGGHEAFF

D: .
V: TRBV24-1
J: TRBJ1-5
size: .
DNA: TGTGCCACCAGTGACTCAGGGGTCCAGCCCCAGCATTTT
CDR3: CATSDSGVQPQHF

D: .
V: TRBV7-2
J: TRBJ2-5
size: .
DNA: TGTGCCAGCAGCCTCCTCCAAGAGACCCAGTACTTC
CDR3: CASSLLQETQYF

D: TRBD1
V: TRBV13
J: TRBJ1-6
size: .
DNA: TGTGCCAGCAGTCCAAGAGACAGGGGCCCTAATTCACCCCTCCACTTT
CDR3: CASSPRDRGPNSPLHF

D: .
V: TRBV30
J: TRBJ2-7
size: .
DNA: TGTGCCTGGAGTGTTGGCGGGAACCTCTACGAGCAGTACTTC
CDR3: CAWSVGGNLYEQYF

D: .
V: TRBV5-8
J: TRBJ1-5
size: .
DNA: TGTGCCAGCAGCTTATTACTCATCCTAGAAGGCAATCAGCCCCAGCATTTT
CDR3: CASSLLLILEGNQPQHF

D: .
V: TRBV12-5
J: TRBJ1-1
size: .
DNA: TGTGCTAGTGGTTTCTCTGGGAGGGAAGCTTTCTTT
CDR3: CASGFSGREAFF

D: TRBD1
V: TRBV7-9
J: TRBJ2-5
size: .
DNA: TGTGCCAGCAGCCTCCGGACAGGTGGTAAACAAGAGACCCAGTACTTC
CDR3: CASSLRTGGKQETQYF

D: TRBD2
V: TRBV10-3
J: TRBJ2-3
size: .
DNA: TGTGCCATCAGTGACTCACTAGCGGGGCGAGATACGCAGTATTTT
CDR3: CAISDSLAGRDTQYF

D: .
V: TRBV18
J: TRBJ2-7
size: .
DNA: TGTGCCAGCCGTGAGGGTGGGGAAGACTACGAGCAGTACTTC
CDR3: CASREGGEDYEQYF

D: .
V: TRBV27
J: TRBJ2-2
size: .
DNA: TGTGCCAGCAGTTTTACGGGAGAGGTGAACACCGGGGAGCTGTTTTTT
CDR3: CASSFTGEVNTGELFF

D: TRBD1
V: TRBV7-9
J: TRBJ1-4
size: few
DNA: TGTGCCAGCAGCTTTGGGACAGGGGGCGCTGGGAATGAAAAACTGTTTTTT
CDR3: CASSFGTGGAGNEKLFF

D: .
V: TRBV5-1
J: TRBJ2-2
size: .
DNA: TGCGCCAGCCGAACTAACATTGGGAGTTCAACCGGGGAGCTGTTTTTT
CDR3: CASRTNIGSSTGELFF

D: .
V: TRBV7-8
J: TRBJ1-1
size: .
DNA: TGTGCCAGCAGCTTCCAGGGTAGCTTGAACACTGAAGCTTTCTTT
CDR3: CASSFQGSLNTEAFF

D: TRBD2
V: TRBV6-1
J: TRBJ2-1
size: once
DNA: TGTGCCAGCAGTGCATTAGCGGGAGGTCGCTACAATGAGCAGTTCTTC
CDR3: CASSALAGGRYNEQFF

D: .
V: TRBV2
J: TRBJ2-7
size: .
DNA: TGTGCCAGCAGTGATCGGAGGGTTTCCTACGAGCAGTACTTC
CDR3: CASSDRRVSYEQYF

D: .
V: TRBV28
J: TRBJ2-2
size: .
DNA: TGTGCCAGCAGTGTACCTACAGGGTACACCGGGGAGCTGTTTTTT
CDR3: CASSVPTGYTGELFF

D: .
V: TRBV12-3/TRBV12-4
J: TRBJ2-1
size: .
DNA: TGTGCCAGCAGTTTAGGGGGGGATGAGCAGTTCTTC
CDR3: CASSLGGDEQFF

D: .
V: TRBV5-4
J: TRBJ1-2
size: .
DNA: TGTGCCAGCAGTTTGGGGGCGGGGGGCAACTATGGCTACACCTTC
CDR3: CASSLGAGGNYGYTF

D: .
V: TRBV24-1
J: TRBJ2-5
size: .
DNA: TGTGCCACCAGTGATGGTAGGGCCGCCCCCCGAATAGAGGGCCAGTACTTC
CDR3: CATSDGRAAPRIEGQYF

D: .
V: TRBV3-1/TRBV3-2
J: TRBJ2-3
size: .
DNA: TGTGCCAGCAGCTCGGGGGTGGGCACAGATACGCAGTATTTT
CDR3: CASSSGVGTDTQYF

D: .
V: TRBV19
J: TRBJ1-4
size: .
DNA: TGTGCCAGTAGGACGAACAGGGAACCTAATGAAAAACTGTTTTTT
CDR3: CASRTNREPNEKLFF

D: .
V: TRBV7-2
J: TRBJ1-1
size: .
DNA: TGTGCCAGCAGCTTAAATGTGGGGGGAATCACTGAAGCTTTCTTT
CDR3: CASSLNVGGITEAFF

D: TRBD1
V: TRBV6-5
J: TRBJ1-6
size: .
DNA: TGTGCCAGCAATAGGGGGCAGGGAGAGTCACCCCTCCACTTT
CDR3: CASNRGQGESPLHF

D: TRBD1
V: TRBV12-3/TRBV12-4
J: TRBJ1-2
size: .
DNA: TGTGCCAGCAGCGGACAGGGAAATGGCTACACCTTC
CDR3: CASSGQGNGYTF

D: .
V: TRBV18
J: TRBJ2-3
size: .
DNA: TGTGCCAGCTCACCACCCCAGGGTAACACAGATACGCAGTATTTT
CDR3: CASSPPQGNTDTQYF

D: TRBD1
V: TRBV28
J: TRBJ1-2
size: once
DNA: TGTGCCAGCAACCTAGGGACAGTCCCCTATGGCTACACCTTC
CDR3: CASNLGTVPYGYTF

D: TRBD1
V: TRBV7-3
J: TRBJ2-1
size: few
DNA: TGTGCCAGCCGAGACAGGGGGCAGAATGAGCAGTTCTTC
CDR3: CASRDRGQNEQFF

D: TRBD1
V: TRBV6-2/TRBV6-3
J: TRBJ2-3
size: .
DNA: TGTGCCAGCAGTTATTCACCGTCCGGGACAGGGGGCACAGATACGCAGTATTTT
CDR3: CASSYSPSGTGGTDTQYF

D: .
V: TRBV5-1
J: TRBJ2-1
size: once
DNA: TGCGCCAGCAGCTTGGTGTCGCGGCTAGCTGGGAATGAGCAGTTCTTC
CDR3: CASSLVSRLAGNEQFF

D: .
V: TRBV7-8
J: TRBJ2-1
size: .
DNA: TGTGCCAGCAGCCGGACGGGGGTCAATGAGCAGTTCTTC
CDR3: CASSRTGVNEQFF

D: TRBD1
V: TRBV10-3
J: TRBJ2-2
size: .
DNA: TGTGCCATCAGATCGACAGGGGCGGCGTGGACCGGGGAGCTGTTTTTT
CDR3: CAIRSTGAAWTGELFF

D: TRBD2
V: TRBV16
J: TRBJ2-4
size: once
DNA: TGTGCCAGCAGCCAACGGGGGGGAGCGGAAAACATTCAGTACTTC
CDR3: CASSQRGGAENIQYF

D: .
V: TRBV10-3
J: TRBJ1-1
size: .
DNA: TGTGCCATCAGGTCTGGGGGGGAGGACACTGAAGCTTTCTTT
CDR3: CAIRSGGEDTEAFF

D: TRBD1
V: TRBV5-4
J: TRBJ1-6
size: .
DNA: TGTGCCAGCAGCACTGACAGGGGGCATAATTCACCCCTCCACTTT
CDR3: CASSTDRGHNSPLHF